The present T cell receptor beta chain was sequenced within a study of beta chain features in type 1 diabetes. Whole-study findings and limits: Moderate yet significant TCRB CDR3 shortening was seen in Type 1 diabetes patients in all four CD4+ subsets.

Per germline, CDR1 SNHLY and CDR2 FYNNEI. V was pared by 8 bases and J by 4 bases, with 7 bases between. The CDR3 runs to 11 residues. Reverse transcribing all isolated RNA meant expressed TCRB transcripts were sequenced. Only in-frame clones appear in the TCRdb table, and some are missing; sequencing was by immunoSEQ multiplex PCR. The table includes about 170,000 clones, almost 8% detected once. Of note for this clone: Its antigen remains unidentified.

The sample comprised central memory CD4+ T cells from blood. The rearrangement joins TRBV2 to TRBJ2-3; no clear D gene. The clonotype was recovered from a young man with type 1 diabetes. The CDR3 sequence is CASLRSDTQYF. In DNA, the CDR3 is TGTGCCAGCCTTAGATCAGATACGCAGTATTTT.